This T cell receptor beta chain comes out of a study of OX40 agonist ivuxolimab in advanced cancers. Whole-study context: Of mixed ages from about 23 to 79 and averaging roughly 64 years, the group was roughly 85% male.

Data came from immunoSEQ multiplex PCR; TCRdb stores just in-frame clones and leaves some out. The sample has about 30,000 clones, around nine tenths seen once; the top ten hold about 4.3%. Germline CDR1 and CDR2: SQVTM and ANQGSEA. The CDR3 loop spans 15 amino acids. The V and J ends lost 4 bases and 8 bases respectively, with 23 bases between them. This sequence originates from an adult with an advanced solid tumor such as melanoma, head and neck, liver or kidney cancer. The gene calls are TRBV29-1 and TRBJ1-1; TRBD1 might be the D (5 bases). Sequences were derived from CD4+ or CD8+ T cells sorted from blood, sampled in a trial of the OX40 agonist ivuxolimab. The CDR3 DNA reads as TGCAGCGTTGTAGGGAAAATTGGAGGGGCAGCCGAAGCTTTCTTT. This codes for CSVVGKIGGAAEAFF.